One and the same sample provided the 2 T cell receptor beta chains below, sequenced in a study of CD8 T cells in acute hepatitis C reinfection. Sample time point: naive CD8 control sorted from an acute-time-point sample. Data came from immunoSEQ multiplex PCR; TCRdb stores just in-frame clones and leaves some out. Here the sample spans 30,000 to 45,000 clones, around 85% being singletons. The sequencing sample was made of naive CD8+ T cells from PBMCs. Source of these receptors: a woman aged 18 to 35 who spontaneously cleared hepatitis C infection.

The chain carries TRBV7-9 and TRBJ2-1; D call uncertain. Per the germline V gene, CDR1 is SEHNR and CDR2 is FQNEAQ (reference sequence). Trimming pared 7 bases from V and 7 bases from J, leaving 11 bases between. The CDR3 is 12 amino acids. The CDR3: CASTPRENEQFF. The DNA of the CDR3 is TGTGCCAGCACCCCAAGGGAAAATGAGCAGTTCTTC.

This clone was seen only once. The chain recombines TRBV7-9 with TRBJ2-1; D unresolved. The CDR3 has 14 amino acids. Germline CDR1 SEHNR, CDR2 FQNEAQ (reference sequence). V lost 1 base and J lost 2, with 6 bases in between. Here the CDR3 DNA reads TGTGCCAGCAGCTTAGGGGGAACCTACAATGAGCAGTTCTTC. It is translated as CASSLGGTYNEQFF.